This is a list of T cell receptor beta chains from one sample in a study of cytomegalovirus exposure and HLA in healthy donors. The protocol was immunoSEQ multiplex PCR, while the TCRdb copy is restricted to in-frame clones and leaves out a portion. The sample contains 150,000 to 170,000 clones, 80% of which appear only once. The sequenced sample was PBMCs. The receptors here all came from a man aged 25 to 40 in good health and CMV-seropositive. Each CDR3 is given with its conserved first and last residue. The D gene is left open where the match is weak. Expanded clones get a size class; other rows say once, few or many, or leave the size out.

>NA|NA|TRBJ2-1|TRBV7-2
CASSLSDGEKVQFF
TGTGCCAGCAGCCTATCCGATGGGGAGAAGGTGCAGTTCTTC
>TRBD2|few|TRBJ2-3|TRBV7-9
CASSSTSGMGSDTQYF
TGTGCCAGCAGCTCGACTAGCGGGATGGGATCAGATACGCAGTATTTT
>NA|NA|TRBJ1-5|TRBV6-5
CASSPRGMDNQPQHF
TGTGCCAGCAGTCCCCGGGGTATGGACAATCAGCCCCAGCATTTT
>NA|NA|TRBJ2-7|TRBV28
CASSLNFGKQYF
TGTGCCAGCAGTTTAAATTTCGGTAAGCAGTACTTC
>NA|large|TRBJ1-1|TRBV28
CASSFEVTEAFF
TGTGCCAGCAGTTTTGAGGTCACTGAAGCTTTCTTT
>NA|NA|TRBJ2-5|TRBV27
CASSLGGWGETQYF
TGTGCCAGCAGTTTAGGAGGGTGGGGGGAGACCCAGTACTTC
>TRBD2|few|TRBJ2-3|TRBV19
CASSRGLAGDSDTQYF
TGTGCCAGTAGCCGGGGACTAGCGGGAGACTCAGATACGCAGTATTTT
>TRBD1|NA|TRBJ1-1|TRBV5-1
CASSAGDRGWTEAFF
TGCGCCAGCAGCGCGGGGGACAGGGGGTGGACTGAAGCTTTCTTT
>NA|NA|TRBJ2-2|TRBV30
CAWSYSTGELFF
TGTGCCTGGAGTTATAGCACCGGGGAGCTGTTTTTT
>TRBD1|NA|TRBJ1-3|TRBV28
CASIQGAVSGNTIYF
TGTGCCAGCATACAGGGGGCAGTGTCTGGAAACACCATATATTTT
>NA|NA|TRBJ2-1|TRBV5-1
CASSLAPSSQYNEQFF
TGCGCCAGCAGCTTGGCCCCGTCTAGCCAGTACAATGAGCAGTTCTTC
>NA|NA|TRBJ2-5|TRBV28
CASSPRPETQYF
TGTGCCAGCTCCCCCAGGCCAGAGACCCAGTACTTC
>TRBD2|NA|TRBJ2-3|TRBV2
CASSEAWGRASTDTQYF
TGTGCCAGCAGTGAAGCATGGGGGAGGGCCAGCACAGATACGCAGTATTTT
>NA|NA|TRBJ1-5|TRBV27
CASTIGGIGQIGPQHF
TGTGCCAGCACTATCGGCGGGATCGGTCAAATTGGGCCCCAGCATTTT
>NA|NA|TRBJ2-1|TRBV11-3
CASSQGPYNEQFF
TGTGCCAGCAGTCAGGGTCCCTACAATGAGCAGTTCTTC
>NA|NA|TRBJ2-1|TRBV28
CASSFGFGTPTHEQFF
TGTGCCAGCAGTTTTGGGTTCGGGACACCTACCCATGAGCAGTTCTTC
>NA|NA|TRBJ1-1|TRBV5-1
CASSFRINTEAFF
TGCGCCAGCAGCTTTCGTATTAACACTGAAGCTTTCTTT
>TRBD1|NA|TRBJ2-7|TRBV7-9
CASSLGSQGAEQYF
TGTGCCAGCAGCTTAGGGAGCCAGGGGGCCGAGCAGTACTTC
>NA|NA|TRBJ2-5|TRBV9
CASSVSGLASETQYF
TGTGCCAGCAGCGTTTCGGGACTGGCATCAGAGACCCAGTACTTC
>TRBD1|NA|TRBJ2-1|TRBV6-5
CASSYDHRGVSDEQFF
TGTGCCAGCAGTTACGATCACAGGGGCGTTAGCGATGAGCAGTTCTTC
>NA|NA|TRBJ2-7|TRBV9
CASAQGGSENYEQYF
TGTGCCAGCGCACAGGGAGGGTCCGAAAACTACGAGCAGTACTTC
>NA|once|TRBJ2-7|TRBV7-8
CASSLVVQYEQYF
TGTGCCAGCAGCTTAGTGGTTCAGTACGAGCAGTACTTC
>TRBD1|NA|TRBJ1-4|TRBV2
CASLRDRTTNEKLFF
TGTGCCAGCCTCCGGGACAGAACAACTAATGAAAAACTGTTTTTT
>TRBD2|NA|TRBJ2-7|TRBV5-1
CASSLAVASGLSYEQYF
TGCGCCAGCAGCTTGGCGGTGGCTAGCGGGTTGTCCTACGAGCAGTACTTC
>NA|few|TRBJ2-3|TRBV6-1
CASSEDPAATDTQYF
TGTGCCAGCAGTGAAGATCCAGCGGCCACAGATACGCAGTATTTT
>NA|NA|TRBJ2-5|TRBV18
CASSPTAAEKETQYF
TGTGCCAGCTCACCAACGGCGGCGGAGAAAGAGACCCAGTACTTC
>TRBD2|NA|TRBJ2-1|TRBV28
CASSSTPVILESGSNNEQFF
TGTGCCAGCAGTTCCACCCCCGTGATCCTCGAGAGCGGGAGTAACAATGAGCAGTTCTTC
>NA|NA|TRBJ1-4|TRBV9
CASSSPGPAANEKLFF
TGTGCCAGCAGCTCCCCGGGTCCGGCCGCCAATGAAAAACTGTTTTTT
>NA|NA|TRBJ1-3|TRBV21-1
CASRTIYF
TGTGCCAGTCGCACCATATATTTT
>TRBD1|NA|TRBJ1-1|TRBV5-1
CASSAQGAANTEAFF
TGCGCCAGCAGCGCCCAGGGGGCGGCGAACACTGAAGCTTTCTTT